This T cell receptor (beta chain) was documented in a study of molecular identifiers for immune sequencing clone quantification. TCRdb reprocessed the PCR reads with MiXCR, giving one entry per CDR3 protein. The table has about 320,000 distinct CDR3 sequences, roughly a quarter seen once; the top ten hold roughly 0.7%. In the case of this clonotype: This clone may be a read error of a much larger clone one base away.

Germline loops: CDR1 SQVTM, CDR2 ANQGSEA. This CDR3 spans 12 amino acids. The sample comprised naive CD8+ T cells from blood, with Jurkat cell RNA spiked in. The subset: FACS-sorted CD8+CD4-CCR7+CD45RA+ naive T cells. This clonotype was obtained from a human donor in good health. Some libraries in this study had Jurkat cell RNA spiked in. The chain uses TRBV29-1 and TRBJ2-5; no clear D. The DNA for the CDR3 is TGCAGCGTTTACCTGCCCCAAGAGACCCAGTGCTTC. It translates to CSVYLPQETQCF.